This entry features one T cell receptor (beta chain) sequence. Its antigen is as yet unknown. The CDR3 runs 19 residues. CDR1 and CDR2 from the germline V gene are SGHNT and YYREEE (reference sequence). With V trimmed by 1 base and J by 0 bases, 9 bases remained unmatched. This specimen belongs to a study of T cells in tuberculosis. General study points: Active tuberculosis patients had shorter CDR3-alpha; the beta difference was nonsignificant. Active tuberculosis alpha repertoires lay closer to GMM-specific TCRs than controls'.

Sequenced by immunoSEQ multiplex PCR; TCRdb stores in-frame clones only, minus some. Altogether 35,000 to 40,000 clones are present, roughly 93% being singletons, with the ten largest covering about 12%. The sequence came from a donor aged 10-35 years with latent tuberculosis or without tuberculosis infection. Some clones in this sample may be carry-over from other donors' samples. The source material was PBMCs. The rearrangement links TRBV5-4 to TRBJ2-1; 11 nucleotides agree with TRBD2. CDR3 nucleotides: TGTGCCAGCAGCTTGCGGCTAGCGGGAGGCTGGGGCTCCTACAATGAGCAGTTCTTC. Translated: CASSLRLAGGWGSYNEQFF.